The 8 T cell receptor beta chains reported below all come from one sample, sequenced in a study of metastatic and nonmetastatic thyroid tumors. TCRdb re-called clones via MiXCR from the PCR reads. The table has around 45,000 clones, approximately 15% seen once. Every patient was untreated before thyroid surgery. The sequenced sample was blood. These receptors came from a female donor with papillary thyroid cancer or a benign thyroid nodule (not recorded which). Some clones in this sample may be carry-over from other donors' samples.

With respect to this clone: With a much larger clone just one base away, this may be a read error. Other nucleotide sequences in the sample specify the same CDR3. The rearrangement uses TRBV11-1 and TRBJ2-1, with 7 nucleotides matching TRBD1. CDR1 and CDR2 (germline): SGHAT, FQDESV (reference sequence). The CDR3 consists of 15 residues. DNA for the CDR3: TGTGCCAGCAGCTTAGGAAGGGGGCCTTACAACGAGCAGTTCTTC. Translation: CASSLGRGPYNEQFF.

The sample holds a few counts of this clone. This chain connects TRBV18 to TRBJ1-1; TRBD1 is a possible D gene (6 bases). In germline, CDR1 is KGHSH, CDR2 LQKENI. V lost 2 bases, J lost 11 bases, and 12 bases lay in between. The CDR3 is 12 residues long. The CDR3 nucleotides read TGTGCCAGCTCACCAGTAGCAGGGGCGGCTTTCTTT. As protein: CASSPVAGAAFF.

Ten or more counts support this clone. The chain has TRBV20-1 and TRBJ2-2, with TRBD2 identical over 12 bases. The CDR3 is 17 amino acids. The V segment lost 1 base and the J segment 3 bases; nucleotides outside the gene matches: 6. Germline V gives CDR1 DFQATT, CDR2 SNEGSKA (reference sequence). CDR3 amino acids: CSARAPRLAGDTGELFF. The CDR3 bases are TGCAGTGCTAGAGCCCCTCGACTAGCGGGAGACACCGGGGAGCTGTTTTTT.

This clone was seen repeatedly, ten times or more. The same CDR3 arises from other DNA sequences in this sample as well. This chain links TRBV20-1 with TRBJ2-7; 10 bases are shared with TRBD2. Germline V gene sequence: CDR1 DFQATT, CDR2 SNEGSKA (reference sequence). V was pared by 2 bases and J by 0 bases, with 1 base of the junction left unmatched. CDR3 length: 14 residues. The DNA of the CDR3 is TGCAGTGCTAGAACTAGCGGGAACTCCTACGAGCAGTACTTC. Translating it yields CSARTSGNSYEQYF.

This clone has a count of ten or more. The V gene is TRBV5-1, the J gene TRBJ2-7; 7 nucleotides align to TRBD1. Trimming cost V 0 bases and J 3 bases; bases outside gene matches: 6. This CDR3 comprises 15 residues. Germline CDR1 SGHRS, CDR2 YFSETQ. The CDR3 reads CASSLAPGQSYEQYF. The CDR3 nucleotides read TGCGCCAGCAGCTTGGCCCCGGGACAGAGCTACGAGCAGTACTTC. The full variable domain, in which reference TRBV5-1 and TRBJ2-7 provide the parts outside the CDR3, is KAGVTQTPRYLIKTRGQQVTLSCSPISGHRSVSWYQQTPGQGLQFLFEYFSETQRNKGNFPGRFSGRQFSNSRSEMNVSTLELGDSALYLCASSLAPGQSYEQYFGPGTRLTVT.

This clone has a count of ten or more. This chain connects TRBV19 to TRBJ2-6, with D possibly TRBD1 on 6 matching bases. The CDR3 has 17 amino acids. Germline assignment: CDR1 LNHDA and CDR2 SQIVND (reference sequence). V was shortened by 3 bases and J by 0 bases, with 12 bases between the two germline ends. This CDR3 reads CASSMTGQLSGANVLTF. CDR3 in DNA: TGTGCCAGTAGTATGACAGGACAACTCTCTGGGGCCAACGTCCTGACTTTC.

Ten or more counts support this clone. V usage is TRBV18 and J usage is TRBJ2-7; unclear D gene. This CDR3 is built from 14 residues. Germline assignment: CDR1 KGHSH and CDR2 LQKENI. V lost 0 bases, J lost 6 bases, and 12 bases lay in between. The CDR3 protein is CASSPPTTQPEQYF. CDR3 DNA sequence: TGTGCCAGCTCACCACCGACGACCCAGCCCGAGCAGTACTTC.

A remark on this clone: The germline gene is not matched at one end of the junction; a read error may be the cause. This sequence joins TRBV28 and TRBJ2-7; D is perhaps TRBD1 (6 bases). This CDR3 spans 14 amino acids. Germline CDR1 is MDHEN and CDR2 is SYDVKM. CDR3 loop: CASSSGDIYYEHCF. Written as DNA, the CDR3 is TGTGCCAGCAGTTCTGGGGACATCTACTACGAGCATTGCTTC. Full variable domain (missing parts from reference TRBV28 and TRBJ2-7): DVKVTQSSRYLVKRTGEKVFLECVQDMDHENMFWYRQDPGLGLRLIYFSYDVKMKEKGDIPEGYSVSREKKERFSLILESASTNQTSMYLCASSSGDIYYEHCFGPGTRLTVT.